A selection of T cell receptor beta chains follows, all from one sample in a study of patients and donors after allogeneic stem cell transplantation. MiXCR, run by TCRdb on the RT-PCR reads, gives a single entry per CDR3 protein. In the table there are approximately 160,000 distinct CDR3 sequences, approximately 30% of which are singletons. Sample: blood, either unsorted or a sorted T cell fraction (not recorded which). These receptors originate from a human donor who was either an allogeneic HSCT recipient or a stem cell or donor lymphocyte infusion donor (not recorded which). It is not recorded whose cells these are; they may come from a transplant donor. Each CDR3 is given with its conserved first and last residue. D genes are given only for firm matches. Expanded clones get a size class; other rows say once, few or many, or leave the size out.

CDR3 protein,CDR3 DNA,clone size,D gene,J gene,V gene
CSVEASGSFADTQYF,TGCAGCGTTGAAGCTAGCGGGAGTTTCGCAGATACGCAGTATTTT,-,TRBD2,TRBJ2-3,TRBV29-1
CASSDVLPISSYEQYF,TGTGCCAGCAGTGATGTCCTTCCCATAAGCTCCTACGAGCAGTACTTC,few,-,TRBJ2-7,TRBV6-2/TRBV6-3
CASSFWSLEADTQYF,TGTGCCAGCAGCTTCTGGTCCCTTGAGGCAGATACGCAGTATTTT,-,-,TRBJ2-3,TRBV7-9
CASSLSRGSYEQYF,TGTGCCAGCAGTTTATCGAGGGGGTCCTACGAGCAGTACTTC,few,-,TRBJ2-7,TRBV27
CASRLGGEMNTEAFF,TGTGCCAGCAGACTGGGAGGAGAAATGAACACTGAAGCTTTCTTT,-,-,TRBJ1-1,TRBV5-4
CASSLLGSGNSPLHF,TGTGCCAGCAGTTTATTGGGCAGCGGGAATTCACCCCTCCACTTT,few,-,TRBJ1-6,TRBV28
CASSPLQWGNEQFF,TGTGCCAGCAGCCCTCTTCAGTGGGGCAATGAGCAGTTCTTC,-,-,TRBJ2-1,TRBV11-2
CASSSTERGNTEAFF,TGTGCCAGCAGTTCAACAGAGAGAGGGAACACTGAAGCTTTCTTT,few,-,TRBJ1-1,TRBV12-3/TRBV12-4
CASSNEHRDYSYEQYF,TGTGCCAGCAGCAACGAACACAGGGATTATTCCTACGAGCAGTACTTC,few,-,TRBJ2-7,TRBV4-2
CASSSYRRHTEAFF,TGTGCCAGCAGCAGTTACAGGAGACACACTGAAGCTTTCTTT,many,-,TRBJ1-1,TRBV21-1
CASSDSPFPTGGVTEAFF,TGTGCCAGCAGTGATAGCCCCTTCCCGACAGGGGGTGTAACTGAAGCTTTCTTT,few,TRBD1,TRBJ1-1,TRBV6-1
CASSLSVQETQYF,TGTGCCAGCAGTTTGTCAGTTCAAGAGACCCAGTACTTC,many,-,TRBJ2-5,TRBV27
CASSFADLDTQYF,TGTGCCAGCAGTTTCGCGGACTTGGATACGCAGTATTTT,-,-,TRBJ2-3,TRBV12-3/TRBV12-4
CASSYFPLRSGANVLTF,TGTGCCAGCAGTTACTTTCCTCTTCGCTCTGGGGCCAACGTCCTGACTTTC,few,-,TRBJ2-6,TRBV6-5
CSVERSEQFF,TGCAGCGTTGAGAGATCTGAGCAGTTCTTC,few,-,TRBJ2-1,TRBV29-1
CASSRGQNNSPLHF,TGTGCCAGCAGCCGAGGGCAGAATAATTCACCCCTCCACTTT,-,-,TRBJ1-6,TRBV7-3
CASSSWGTGRAGYTF,TGTGCCAGCAGCTCTTGGGGGACAGGGAGGGCTGGCTACACCTTC,-,TRBD1,TRBJ1-2,TRBV28
CASRAWDRGPGANVLTF,TGCGCCAGCAGGGCTTGGGACAGGGGGCCTGGGGCCAACGTCCTGACTTTC,-,TRBD1,TRBJ2-6,TRBV10-2
CASSLDRATDTQYF,TGTGCCAGCAGCCTTGACAGGGCCACAGATACGCAGTATTTT,few,TRBD1,TRBJ2-3,TRBV12-3/TRBV12-4
CASSLESWEQLQPQHF,TGTGCCAGCAGCTTAGAATCGTGGGAACAACTTCAGCCCCAGCATTTT,few,-,TRBJ1-5,TRBV7-2
CASSLSPGVWQYF,TGTGCCAGCAGTTTATCGCCGGGAGTCTGGCAGTACTTC,-,-,TRBJ2-4,TRBV27
CASRHREDGYTF,TGTGCCAGCCGTCACAGGGAAGATGGCTACACCTTC,-,-,TRBJ1-2,TRBV28
CASSFGYFNYGYTF,TGTGCCAGCAGTTTTGGATATTTTAACTATGGCTACACCTTC,-,-,TRBJ1-2,TRBV12-3/TRBV12-4
CASSAGTSGWGYNEQFF,TGTGCCAGCAGCGCGGGGACTAGCGGCTGGGGTTACAATGAGCAGTTCTTC,-,TRBD2,TRBJ2-1,TRBV9
CASSLKAGSYGEAFF,TGTGCCAGCAGCTTAAAGGCAGGGTCCTATGGTGAAGCTTTCTTT,-,-,TRBJ1-1,TRBV7-9
CSAPLQGIDTEAFF,TGCAGTGCTCCCCTACAGGGTATCGACACTGAAGCTTTCTTT,-,-,TRBJ1-1,TRBV20-1